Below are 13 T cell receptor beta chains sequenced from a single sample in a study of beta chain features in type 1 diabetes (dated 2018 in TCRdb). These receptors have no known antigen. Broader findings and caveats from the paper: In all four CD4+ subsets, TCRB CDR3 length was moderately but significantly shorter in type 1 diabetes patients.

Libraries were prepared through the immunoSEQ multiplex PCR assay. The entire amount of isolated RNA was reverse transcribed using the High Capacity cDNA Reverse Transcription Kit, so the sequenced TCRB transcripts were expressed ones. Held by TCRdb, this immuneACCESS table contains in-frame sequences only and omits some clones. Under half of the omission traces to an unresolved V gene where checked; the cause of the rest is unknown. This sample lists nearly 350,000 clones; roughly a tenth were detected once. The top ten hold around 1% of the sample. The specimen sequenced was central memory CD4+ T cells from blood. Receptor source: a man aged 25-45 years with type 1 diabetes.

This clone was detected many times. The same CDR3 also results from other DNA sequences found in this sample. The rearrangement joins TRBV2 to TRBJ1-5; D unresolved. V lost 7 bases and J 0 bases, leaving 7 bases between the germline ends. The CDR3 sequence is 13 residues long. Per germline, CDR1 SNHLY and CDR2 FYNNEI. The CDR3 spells CASNRDSNQPQHF. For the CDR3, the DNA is TGTGCCAGCAATCGAGATAGCAATCAGCCCCAGCATTTT.

The CDR3 spells CASSSGQGSETQYF. CDR3 nucleotides: TGCGCCAGCAGCTCCGGACAGGGCAGCGAGACCCAGTACTTC. The chain combines TRBV5-1 with TRBJ2-5, with TRBD1 matching 8 bases. Trimming at V came to 3 bases and at J to 5 bases, leaving 6 bases not matched to a gene. Germline CDR1 SGHRS, CDR2 YFSETQ. The CDR3 consists of 14 residues. The full variable domain, rest sourced from reference TRBV5-1 and TRBJ2-5, is KAGVTQTPRYLIKTRGQQVTLSCSPISGHRSVSWYQQTPGQGLQFLFEYFSETQRNKGNFPGRFSGRQFSNSRSEMNVSTLELGDSALYLCASSSGQGSETQYFGPGTRLLVL.

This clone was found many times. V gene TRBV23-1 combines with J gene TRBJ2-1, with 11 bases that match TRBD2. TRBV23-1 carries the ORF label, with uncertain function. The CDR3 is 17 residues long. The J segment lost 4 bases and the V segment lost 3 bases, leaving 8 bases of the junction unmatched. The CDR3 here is CASSQATGTSGYNEQFF. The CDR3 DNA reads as TGCGCCAGCAGTCAGGCGACCGGGACTAGCGGATACAATGAGCAGTTCTTC.

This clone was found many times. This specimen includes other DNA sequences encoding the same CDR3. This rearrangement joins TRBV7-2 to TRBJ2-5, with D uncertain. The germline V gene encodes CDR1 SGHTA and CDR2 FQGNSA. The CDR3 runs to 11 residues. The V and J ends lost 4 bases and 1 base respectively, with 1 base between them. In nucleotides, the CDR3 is TGTGCCAGCAGCTCCCAAGAGACCCAGTACTTC. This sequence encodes CASSSQETQYF. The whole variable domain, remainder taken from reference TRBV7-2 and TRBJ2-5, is GAGVSQSPSNKVTEKGKDVELRCDPISGHTALYWYRQSLGQGLEFLIYFQGNSAPDKSGLPSDRFSAERTGGSVSTLTIQRTQQEDSAVYLCASSSQETQYFGPGTRLLVL.

The CDR3 bases are TGTGCCAGTAGTATGTCGACGCGCTCCTACGAGCAGTACTTC. Translation gives CASSMSTRSYEQYF. V usage is TRBV19 and J usage is TRBJ2-7, with D uncertain. CDR3 size: 14 residues. Trimming left V 3 bases short and J 0 bases short, with 9 bases between. Germline CDR1 and CDR2: LNHDA and SQIVND (reference sequence).

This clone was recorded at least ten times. The CDR3 is CASSRLSQETQYF. CDR3 DNA: TGTGCCAGCAGCCGACTGAGCCAAGAGACCCAGTACTTC. The V and J genes are TRBV7-2 and TRBJ2-5; D not resolved. This CDR3 has 13 amino acids. Trimming shortened V by 5 bases and J by 1 base, and 8 bases separated the two germline ends. The germline V gene has CDR1 SGHTA and CDR2 FQGNSA. Together with reference TRBV7-2 and TRBJ2-5, the CDR3 gives the full variable domain: GAGVSQSPSNKVTEKGKDVELRCDPISGHTALYWYRQSLGQGLEFLIYFQGNSAPDKSGLPSDRFSAERTGGSVSTLTIQRTQQEDSAVYLCASSRLSQETQYFGPGTRLLVL.

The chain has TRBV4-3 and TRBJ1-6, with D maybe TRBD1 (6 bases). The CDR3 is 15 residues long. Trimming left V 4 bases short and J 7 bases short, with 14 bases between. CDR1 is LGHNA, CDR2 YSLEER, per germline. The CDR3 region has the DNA TGCGCCAGCAGCCCCAGCAGGGGTTCAAATTCACCCCTCCACTTT. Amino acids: CASSPSRGSNSPLHF.

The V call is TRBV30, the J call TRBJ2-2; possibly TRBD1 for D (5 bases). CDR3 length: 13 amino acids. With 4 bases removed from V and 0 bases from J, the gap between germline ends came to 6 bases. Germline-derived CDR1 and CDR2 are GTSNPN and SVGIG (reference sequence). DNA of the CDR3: TGTGCCTGGAACAGGCCGAACACCGGGGAGCTGTTTTTT. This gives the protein CAWNRPNTGELFF.

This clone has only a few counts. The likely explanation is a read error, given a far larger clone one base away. CDR3 coding DNA: TGTGCCAGCAAAAGGTGGGGGGTTGACACCGGGGAGCTGTTTTTT. It translates to CASKRWGVDTGELFF. The chain is built from TRBV2 and TRBJ2-2; perhaps TRBD2 as D (6 bases). Per germline, CDR1 SNHLY and CDR2 FYNNEI. The CDR3 totals 15 residues. The V and J ends lost 7 bases and 3 bases respectively, with 15 bases between them.

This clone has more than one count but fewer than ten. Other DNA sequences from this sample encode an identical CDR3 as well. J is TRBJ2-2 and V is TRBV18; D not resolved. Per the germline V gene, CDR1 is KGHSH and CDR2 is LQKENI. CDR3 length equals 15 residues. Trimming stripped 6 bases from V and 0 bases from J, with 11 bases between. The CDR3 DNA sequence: TGTGCCAGCTCCCCCGTCGAATCGAACACCGGGGAGCTGTTTTTT. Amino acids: CASSPVESNTGELFF.

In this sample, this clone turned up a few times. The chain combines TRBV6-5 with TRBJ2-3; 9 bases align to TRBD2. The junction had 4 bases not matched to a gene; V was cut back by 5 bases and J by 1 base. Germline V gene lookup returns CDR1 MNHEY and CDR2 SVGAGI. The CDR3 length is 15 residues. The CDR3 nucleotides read TGTGCCAGCAGTCTGCAGCGGGGGGGCACAGATACGCAGTATTTT. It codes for CASSLQRGGTDTQYF.

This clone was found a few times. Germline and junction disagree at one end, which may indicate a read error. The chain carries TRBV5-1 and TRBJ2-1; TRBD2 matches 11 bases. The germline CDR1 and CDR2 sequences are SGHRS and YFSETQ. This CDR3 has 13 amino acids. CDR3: CASRTTSGAPGVF. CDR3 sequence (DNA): TGCGCCAGCAGAACGACTAGCGGGGCCCCCGGGGTCTTC.

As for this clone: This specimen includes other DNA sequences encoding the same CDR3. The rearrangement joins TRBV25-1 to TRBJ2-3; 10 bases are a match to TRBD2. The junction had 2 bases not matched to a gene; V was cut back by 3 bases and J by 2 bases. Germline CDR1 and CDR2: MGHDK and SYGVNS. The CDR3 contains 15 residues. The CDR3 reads CASSDLAGDTDTQYF. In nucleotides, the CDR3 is TGTGCCAGCAGTGATCTAGCGGGGGACACAGATACGCAGTATTTT.